A single sample gave rise to the 23 T cell receptor beta chains below, sequenced in a study of cytomegalovirus exposure and HLA in healthy donors. PCR employed 60 Vbeta and 13 Jbeta primers. The data were produced by immunoSEQ multiplex PCR, yet TCRdb's version contains in-frame clones alone and is incomplete. This table holds 150,000 or so clones, 80% found once. Sequencing was carried out using PBMCs. The receptors come from a male donor in good health and CMV-seropositive.

As to this clone: Other DNA sequences within the sample encode an identical CDR3. The rearrangement uses TRBV6-5 and TRBJ2-3; no clear D. The CDR3 is 13 amino acids. V lost 0 bases and J lost 6, with 7 bases in between. CDR1 MNHEY and CDR2 SVGAGI come from the germline V gene. The CDR3 is CASSYSSADTQYF. The CDR3 bases are TGTGCCAGCAGTTACTCGAGTGCTGATACGCAGTATTTT.

The rearrangement uses TRBV19 and TRBJ2-5; 7 bases match TRBD2. Germline V gene sequence: CDR1 LNHDA, CDR2 SQIVND (reference sequence). This CDR3 has 13 residues. V was clipped by 7 bases and J by 2 bases; unmatched bases: 4. CDR3 in amino acids: CASTTSAQETQYF. CDR3 DNA: TGTGCCAGTACCACTAGCGCACAAGAGACCCAGTACTTC.

This chain links TRBV6-5 with TRBJ2-7, with D possibly being TRBD1 (5 bases). The V end lost 0 bases, the J end lost 0 bases, and 12 bases lay between the germline ends. Germline V gene data show CDR1 as MNHEY and CDR2 as SVGAGI. The CDR3 loop spans 16 amino acids. The DNA for the CDR3 is TGTGCCAGCAGTTACTCGAGACAGACCCCCTCCTACGAGCAGTACTTC. The encoded protein is CASSYSRQTPSYEQYF.

The chain has TRBV14 and TRBJ2-2, with 10 bases fitting TRBD2. V lost 5 bases and J lost 5; bases outside the gene matches: 8. The CDR3 extends over 16 amino acids. Looked up from germline, CDR1 is SGHDN and CDR2 is FVKESK. The CDR3 DNA sequence: TGTGCCAGCAGCACCCTAGCGGGAGAACGGACCGGGGAGCTGTTTTTT. This encodes CASSTLAGERTGELFF.

The rearrangement joins TRBV4-2 to TRBJ1-5; the D is unclear. Trimming stripped 0 bases from V and 3 bases from J, with 9 bases between. The germline gives CDR1 LGHNA, CDR2 YNFKEQ. CDR3 size: 15 residues. This chain's CDR3 is CASSQEDGFNQPQHF. For the CDR3, the DNA is TGTGCCAGCAGCCAAGAAGACGGGTTCAATCAGCCCCAGCATTTT.

This clone appeared once. The rearrangement uses TRBV2 and TRBJ2-5; maybe TRBD2 (6 bases). This CDR3 contains 10 residues. Trimming took off 6 bases at V and 7 bases at J, with 6 bases between the two ends. The germline V gene has CDR1 SNHLY and CDR2 FYNNEI. The DNA of the CDR3 is TGTGCCAGCAGAGCGGGGACCCAGTACTTC. Translation gives CASRAGTQYF.

The sample holds one count of this clone. The same CDR3 is also encoded by other DNA sequences in this sample. This chain uses TRBV6-1 with TRBJ2-7; D not resolved. Trimming stripped 8 bases from V and 0 bases from J, with 8 bases between. The CDR3 has 12 residues. Germline values: CDR1 MNHNS, CDR2 SASEGT. CDR3 sequence (DNA): TGTGCCAGCTCCCTGAGCTCCTACGAGCAGTACTTC. Its translation is CASSLSSYEQYF.

Note on this clone: Here the CDR3 omits its conserved ending phenylalanine or tryptophan, so a read error is the likely source. The chain links TRBV28 to TRBJ1-2, with unresolved D. CDR1 MDHEN and CDR2 SYDVKM come from the germline V gene. V was cut by 7 bases and J by 0 bases, with 12 bases left in between. This CDR3 contains 14 residues. The CDR3 nucleotides read TGTGCCAGCACCCAAACTGCCGCTAACTATGGCTACACCCTC. This translates into CASTQTAANYGYTL.

Worth noting for this clone: The sample carries other DNA sequences with the same CDR3. The rearrangement joins TRBV27 to TRBJ2-1; 12 nucleotides match TRBD2. In germline, CDR1 is MNHEY, CDR2 SMNVEV (reference sequence). With 7 bases clipped from V and 4 bases from J, the junction kept 5 bases outside the gene matches. This CDR3 is 15 amino acids long. CDR3 in amino acids: CASTPGLAGYNEQFF. The CDR3 nucleotides read TGTGCCAGCACCCCCGGACTAGCGGGATACAATGAGCAGTTCTTC.

J is TRBJ2-4 and V is TRBV6-1; no clear D. The germline CDR1 and CDR2 sequences are MNHNS and SASEGT. V was clipped by 2 bases and J by 9 bases, with 11 bases between them. This CDR3 is built from 13 residues. The CDR3 DNA sequence: TGTGCCAGCAGTGAATGGCGAGGCGGCATTCAGTACTTC. Translation: CASSEWRGGIQYF.

This chain links TRBV19 with TRBJ1-1; TRBD1 agrees at 12 bases. The germline V gene has CDR1 LNHDA and CDR2 SQIVND (reference sequence). With 7 bases clipped from V and 5 bases from J, the junction kept 8 bases outside the gene matches. CDR3 length: 15 amino acids. The DNA for the CDR3 is TGTGCCAGTAATTTCGGGACAGGGGGCATGACTGAAGCTTTCTTT. Residues: CASNFGTGGMTEAFF.

The rearrangement links TRBV27 to TRBJ2-1; possible D gene TRBD2, 6 bases. Between the trimmed V and J ends, which lost 7 bases and 0 bases, there was a span of 13 bases. Per the germline V gene, CDR1 is MNHEY and CDR2 is SMNVEV (reference sequence). The CDR3 has 15 residues. CDR3 amino acids: CASTPGGSSYNEQFF. DNA of the CDR3: TGTGCCAGCACCCCTGGGGGGAGCTCCTACAATGAGCAGTTCTTC.

The rearrangement uses TRBV27 and TRBJ2-7; TRBD2 aligns across 10 bases. CDR3 size: 14 residues. Germline V gene lookup returns CDR1 MNHEY and CDR2 SMNVEV (reference sequence). The junction had 3 bases not matched to a gene; V was cut back by 6 bases and J by 1 base. CDR3 bases: TGTGCCAGCAGCCGACTAGCGGGTTCCTACGAGCAGTACTTC. Its translation is CASSRLAGSYEQYF.

The V call is TRBV19, the J call TRBJ1-3; perhaps TRBD1 as D (5 bases). Germline CDR1 and CDR2: LNHDA and SQIVND (reference sequence). This CDR3 is built from 14 residues. V dropped 6 bases and J dropped 0 bases, with 9 bases sitting between them. This chain's CDR3 is CASSPRDSGNTIYF. In DNA, the CDR3 is TGTGCCAGTAGCCCCAGGGACTCTGGAAACACCATATATTTT.

The chain couples TRBV5-4 to TRBJ1-2; TRBD1 aligns across 9 bases. V trimming: 2 bases; J trimming: 8 bases; junction bases outside the gene matches: 4. The CDR3 runs 13 residues. Germline CDR1 reads SGHNT; CDR2 reads YYREEE (reference sequence). As DNA, the CDR3 is TGTGCCAGCAGCTTACAGGGGGCGGCGGGCTACACCTTC. Its translation is CASSLQGAAGYTF.

This clone has just one count. V gene TRBV7-2 combines with J gene TRBJ2-7, with 9 bases that match TRBD2. V trimming: 1 base; J trimming: 6 bases; junction bases outside the gene matches: 13. The CDR3 spans 17 residues. Germline loops: CDR1 SGHTA, CDR2 FQGNSA. The CDR3 DNA reads as TGTGCCAGCAGCTTAGGGGTCCGTCTAGCGGGAATGCTCGAGCAGTACTTC. It is translated as CASSLGVRLAGMLEQYF.

This chain links TRBV4-2 with TRBJ2-1; 9 nucleotides line up with TRBD2. CDR1 is LGHNA and CDR2 is YNFKEQ in the germline V gene. The CDR3 sequence is 17 residues long. V shed 2 bases and J 4 bases; nucleotides not matched to a gene: 9. The CDR3 here is CASSQSLAGATYNEQFF. CDR3 DNA sequence: TGTGCCAGCAGCCAATCCTTAGCGGGGGCGACGTACAATGAGCAGTTCTTC.

The chain links TRBV6-1 to TRBJ2-3; TRBD2 matches at 12 bases. The CDR3 runs to 15 residues. The trim removed 5 bases at V and 2 bases at J, leaving 2 bases unmatched. Germline CDR1 and CDR2: MNHNS and SASEGT. DNA of the CDR3: TGTGCCAGCAGTCGACTAGCGGGAGACACAGATACGCAGTATTTT. Its translation is CASSRLAGDTDTQYF.

This rearrangement joins TRBV19 to TRBJ2-2; D remains unclear. V lost 8 bases and J 1 base, leaving 11 bases between the germline ends. The CDR3 extends over 14 amino acids. The germline CDR1 and CDR2 sequences are LNHDA and SQIVND (reference sequence). The CDR3 reads CASETRRNTGELFF. The CDR3, as DNA: TGTGCCAGTGAGACACGACGGAACACCGGGGAGCTGTTTTTT. Using reference TRBV19 and TRBJ2-2 for the parts outside the CDR3, the full variable domain is DGGITQSPKYLFRKEGQNVTLSCEQNLNHDAMYWYRQDPGQGLRLIYYSQIVNDFQKGDIAEGYSVSREKKESFPLTVTSAQKNPTAFYLCASETRRNTGELFFGEGSRLTVL.

In regard to this clone: The junction does not match germline at one end; this may be a read error. This rearrangement joins TRBV7-9 to TRBJ1-2; 10 positions match TRBD1. CDR1 SEHNR and CDR2 FQNEAQ come from the germline V gene (reference sequence). CDR3 length: 16 residues. The CDR3 is CSSSPLRGQGYYGYTF. In DNA form, the CDR3 reads TGTTCCAGCAGCCCGCTTAGGGGACAGGGGTACTATGGCTACACCTTC.

The chain couples TRBV6-1 to TRBJ2-2; 9 bases agree with TRBD2. Germline CDR1 is MNHNS and CDR2 is SASEGT. The CDR3 runs to 15 residues. The trim removed 6 bases at V and 4 bases at J, leaving 6 bases unmatched. For the CDR3, the DNA is TGTGCCAGCAGCCCGGGACTAGCTCCCACCGGGGAGCTGTTTTTT. It yields the protein CASSPGLAPTGELFF.

The chain has TRBV4-3 and TRBJ1-6, with D perhaps TRBD1 (5 bases). The CDR3 has 15 residues. V shed 0 bases and J shed 9 bases, with 12 bases lying between them. Germline CDR1 LGHNA, CDR2 YSLEER. In nucleotides, the CDR3 is TGCGCCAGCAGCCAAGAGCAGGGAGGTAGTTCACCCCTCCACTTT. Protein product: CASSQEQGGSSPLHF.

This chain connects TRBV30 to TRBJ1-1; D is unresolved. Trimming shortened V by 5 bases and J by 3 bases, and 10 bases separated the two germline ends. This CDR3 region has 12 residues. Germline V gene lookup returns CDR1 GTSNPN and CDR2 SVGIG (reference sequence). The CDR3 DNA reads as TGTGCCTGGTCAGGTCAGGACACTGAAGCTTTCTTT. This sequence encodes CAWSGQDTEAFF.